This T cell receptor (beta chain) was observed in a study of blood T cells in healthy people across ages. This clonotype was detected a few times. The target antigen is unknown. Study outcomes and limitations: Researchers report that TCR beta diversity correlated strongly with naive T cell percentage. Greater diversity and more naive CD4+ cells were seen in long-lived donors than in aged donors. With age, beta diversity per million T cells declined roughly linearly, significantly by roughly 40.

Primed by a sample-barcoded 5' primer and a J-beta primer mix, a second PCR proceeded for about 6 to 12 cycles. TCRdb fed the 5' RACE reads into MiXCR, producing one record per CDR3 protein. The table includes fewer than 650,000 distinct CDR3 sequences, roughly a quarter detected once. Separately, the same data were catalogued under a study of T cells of mothers and their children.

The sample taken for sequencing was blood. This clonotype was sampled from a boy under 10 years old in good health.

CDR3 nucleotide sequence: TGTGCCAGCAGCTTAGCGTCCAGGGACAGAGAGACCCAGTACTTC. Residues: CASSLASRDRETQYF. The V and J genes are TRBV7-2 and TRBJ2-1; TRBD1 aligns across 7 bases. The J call may be faulty, since TRBJ2-5 better matches the DNA end. The CDR3 extends over 15 amino acids. Germline V gene sequence: CDR1 SGHTA, CDR2 FQGNSA.